This TCR beta chain derives from a study of blood T cell repertoires in COVID-19. Overall study: The samples span acute and convalescent COVID-19 from the United States, Italy and Spain. The cDNA or gDNA used as material had been derived from T cells, B-cell-depleted T cells, or PBMCs.

The Seattle patients, enrolled during active infection, were followed longitudinally. As for this clone: In the same sample, other DNA sequences code for this CDR3.

This CDR3 has 12 amino acids. The ends were cut back, 2 bases at V and 3 bases at J, with 5 bases in the middle. CDR1 is SGHRS, CDR2 YFSETQ, per germline. In the study's own analysis: The assay estimated nucleated cells by amplifying reference gene primers. TCRdb's table, derived via immunoSEQ multiplex PCR, lists solely in-frame clones and lacks some. That table is the source of V, J and clone size, and D and trimming were worked out from the DNA. Of about 300,000 clones in the sample, 70% to 90% were seen once. Sequenced: peripheral blood. This sequence originates from a woman aged 45-65 years with COVID-19, enrolled during active disease. The J gene is TRBJ1-1, the V gene TRBV5-1, with no clear D. The CDR3 sequence is CASSLGDTEAFF. CDR3 nucleotides: TGCGCCAGCAGCTTAGGAGACACTGAAGCTTTCTTT.